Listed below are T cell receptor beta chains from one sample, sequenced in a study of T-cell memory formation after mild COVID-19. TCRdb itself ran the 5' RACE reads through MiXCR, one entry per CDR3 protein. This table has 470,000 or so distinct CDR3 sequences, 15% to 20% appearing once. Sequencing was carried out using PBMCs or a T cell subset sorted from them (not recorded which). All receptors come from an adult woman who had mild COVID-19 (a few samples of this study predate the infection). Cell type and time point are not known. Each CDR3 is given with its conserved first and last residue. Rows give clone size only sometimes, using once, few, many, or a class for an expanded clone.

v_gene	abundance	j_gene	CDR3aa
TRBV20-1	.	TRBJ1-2	CSARGDREDGYTF
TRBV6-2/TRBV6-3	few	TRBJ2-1	CASSYSSGGWREQFF
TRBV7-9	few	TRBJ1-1	CASSLEGIDTEAFF
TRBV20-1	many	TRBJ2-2	CSARDVLAGGPGELFF
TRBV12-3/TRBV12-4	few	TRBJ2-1	CASTSWEGNYNEQFF
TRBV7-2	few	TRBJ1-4	CASSARDRGFEKLFF
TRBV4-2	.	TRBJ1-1	CASSQDGGRGAFF
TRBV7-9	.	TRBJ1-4	CASRGPTGGPNEKLFF
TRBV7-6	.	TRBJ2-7	CASSLGGRGTMVEQYF
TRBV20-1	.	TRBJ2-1	CSARDPTSGSYNEQFF
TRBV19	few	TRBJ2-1	CASDWGNSDNEQFF